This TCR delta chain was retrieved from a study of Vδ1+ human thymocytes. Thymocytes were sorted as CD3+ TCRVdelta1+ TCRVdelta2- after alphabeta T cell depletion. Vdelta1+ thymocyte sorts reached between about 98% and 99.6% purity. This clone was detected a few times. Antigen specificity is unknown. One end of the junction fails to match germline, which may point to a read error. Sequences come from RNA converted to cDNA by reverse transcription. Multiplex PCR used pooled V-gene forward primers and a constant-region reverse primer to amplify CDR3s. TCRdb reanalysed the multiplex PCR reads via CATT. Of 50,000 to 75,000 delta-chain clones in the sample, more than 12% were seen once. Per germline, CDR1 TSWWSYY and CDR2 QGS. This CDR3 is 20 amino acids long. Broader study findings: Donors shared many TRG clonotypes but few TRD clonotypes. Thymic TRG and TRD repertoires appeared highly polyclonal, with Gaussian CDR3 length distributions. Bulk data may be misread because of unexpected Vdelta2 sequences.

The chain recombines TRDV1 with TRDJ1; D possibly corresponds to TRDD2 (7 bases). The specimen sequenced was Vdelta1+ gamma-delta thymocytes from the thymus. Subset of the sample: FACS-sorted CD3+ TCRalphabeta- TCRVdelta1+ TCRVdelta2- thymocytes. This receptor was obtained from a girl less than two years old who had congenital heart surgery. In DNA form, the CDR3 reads TGTGCTCTTGGAGTTCCTACGTTTAGGTGGGGGTCACTAAGGACCGTTAAACTCATCTTT. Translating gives CALGVPTFRWGSLRTVKLIF.